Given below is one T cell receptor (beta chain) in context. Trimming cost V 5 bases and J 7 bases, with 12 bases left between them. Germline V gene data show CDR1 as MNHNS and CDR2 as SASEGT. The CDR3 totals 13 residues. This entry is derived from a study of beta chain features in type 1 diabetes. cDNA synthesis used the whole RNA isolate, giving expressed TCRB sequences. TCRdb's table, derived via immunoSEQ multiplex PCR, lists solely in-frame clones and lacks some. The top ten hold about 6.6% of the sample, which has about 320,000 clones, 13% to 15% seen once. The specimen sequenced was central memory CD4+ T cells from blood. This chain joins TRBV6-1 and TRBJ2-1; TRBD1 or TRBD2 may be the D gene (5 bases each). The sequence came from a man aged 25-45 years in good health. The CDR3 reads CASSQNWGNEQFF. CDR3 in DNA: TGTGCCAGCAGTCAGAATTGGGGGAATGAGCAGTTCTTC.